A selection of T cell receptor beta chains follows, all from one sample in a study of blood T cells in healthy people across ages. TCRdb used MiXCR to reprocess the 5' RACE reads, holding one entry per CDR3 protein. The table shows more than 1,400,000 distinct CDR3 sequences, with about 43% occurring only once. The sequenced sample consisted of blood. The receptors shown here come from a woman younger than 35 in good health. Each CDR3 is given with its conserved first and last residue. The order of the fields is D gene, J gene, V gene, clone size, CDR3 DNA, CDR3 protein. A D gene is named only where the DNA matches it firmly. Clone sizes are given selectively: once, few, many, or a class where the clone is expanded.

>TRBD2|TRBJ2-3|TRBV20-1|NA
TGCAGTGCTAGAGCTAGCGGGAGGGCTCTTAGCACAGATACGCAGTATTTT
CSARASGRALSTDTQYF
>TRBD1|TRBJ1-2|TRBV20-1|NA
TGCAGTGCTACCGGACAGGCGCCTTTCCTTGGTGGCTACACCTTC
CSATGQAPFLGGYTF
>TRBD2|TRBJ2-1|TRBV9|NA
TGTGCCAACAGCGCTTGGACTAGCGGGACGAATGAGCAGTTCTTC
CANSAWTSGTNEQFF
>NA|TRBJ1-2|TRBV20-1|NA
TGCAGTGCTATCGCAATGGGGGGCTACACCTTC
CSAIAMGGYTF
>NA|TRBJ2-1|TRBV7-9|NA
TGTGCCAGCACCCGTAGGTGGGCGGGAAGATCTACATCCTACAATGAGCAGTTCTTC
CASTRRWAGRSTSYNEQFF
>NA|TRBJ2-1|TRBV11-2|few
TGTGCCAGCAGCTTAGTGGCACTGGGCTCCTACAATGAGCAGTTCTTC
CASSLVALGSYNEQFF
>NA|TRBJ2-6|TRBV20-1|NA
TGCAGTGCTAGAAAGGCCAACGTCCTGACTTTC
CSARKANVLTF
>NA|TRBJ1-1|TRBV29-1|few
TGCAGCGCTGGTCGTCTAGGGACTGAAGCTTTCTTT
CSAGRLGTEAFF
>NA|TRBJ2-1|TRBV4-2|NA
TGTGCCAGCAGCGGGGGACAGACTAGCTACAATGAGCAGTTCTTC
CASSGGQTSYNEQFF
>NA|TRBJ2-5|TRBV5-1|NA
TGCGCCAGCAGCCTCAGGGGCGGGGTGGAAGAGACCCAGTACTTC
CASSLRGGVEETQYF
>TRBD1|TRBJ1-6|TRBV20-1|few
TGCAGTGTGGTAGGGACAGGGAAATTGGATAATTCACCCCTCCACTTT
CSVVGTGKLDNSPLHF
>TRBD2|TRBJ2-1|TRBV19|few
TGTGCCAGTAGTATCGGGACTAGCGGATACAATGAGCAGTTCTTC
CASSIGTSGYNEQFF
>NA|TRBJ1-2|TRBV24-1|once
TGTGCCACCAGTGACCCTAACAGGGCTCGCGGCTACACCTTC
CATSDPNRARGYTF
>TRBD2|TRBJ2-7|TRBV10-3|few
TGTGCCATCAGTACTAGCGGGTCCGGCTACGAGCAGTACTTC
CAISTSGSGYEQYF
>TRBD2|TRBJ2-3|TRBV6-5|NA
TGTGCCAGCAGCCGTGAGCGGGAGGTGATTGTGGATATGCAGTATTTT
CASSREREVIVDMQYF
>NA|TRBJ2-7|TRBV20-1|NA
TGCAGTGCTAGAGAGGGAAGGACAGCCTCCTACGAGCAGTACTTC
CSAREGRTASYEQYF
>NA|TRBJ2-7|TRBV9|NA
TGTGCCAGCAGCGTAGAGGCCAATGAGCAGTACTTC
CASSVEANEQYF
>NA|TRBJ2-5|TRBV20-1|NA
TGCAGTGCCCAGAAGGGGGCGGGGGAGGCCCAGTACTTC
CSAQKGAGEAQYF
>NA|TRBJ1-1|TRBV12-5|few
TGTGCTAGTGGTTTGGTACTCTTCCAGGGCACTGAAGCTTTCTTT
CASGLVLFQGTEAFF
>NA|TRBJ2-3|TRBV20-1|NA
TGCAGTGGGGGGGATACGCAGTATTTT
CSGGDTQYF
>NA|TRBJ2-1|TRBV9|NA
TGTGCCAGCAGCACGCCGCTAGCACAGCCCAGCAATGAGCAGTTCTTC
CASSTPLAQPSNEQFF
>TRBD1|TRBJ2-5|TRBV5-1|NA
TGCGCCAGCAGCCCAGGGACAGGCGGAGAAGAGACCCAGTACTTC
CASSPGTGGEETQYF
>NA|TRBJ1-2|TRBV4-2|NA
TGTGCCAGCAGCCAGTTGCTCCAAGCCTCGGACTATGGCTACACCTTC
CASSQLLQASDYGYTF
>NA|TRBJ2-4|TRBV18|NA
TGTGCCAGCTCGGGACCCCTGGCCAAAAACATTCAGTACTTC
CASSGPLAKNIQYF
>NA|TRBJ1-2|TRBV12-3/TRBV12-4|NA
TGTGCCAGCAGGGACGAAGCTAACTATGGCTACACCTTC
CASRDEANYGYTF
>NA|TRBJ2-7|TRBV9|NA
TGTGCCAGCAGCGTGTTCGATGGGGGGTCCTCCTACGAGCAGTACTTC
CASSVFDGGSSYEQYF
>NA|TRBJ1-5|TRBV7-9|few
TGTGCCAGCAGCCCAGGGACTTTGGGGCAGCATTTT
CASSPGTLGQHF
>TRBD1|TRBJ1-1|TRBV7-9|few
TGTGCCAGCAGCGCCCTCGCGAACAGGGGCGCGGAGTCGGACACTGAAGCTTTCTTT
CASSALANRGAESDTEAFF
>NA|TRBJ2-1|TRBV20-1|NA
TGCAGTGCTAGTATCCCCGGTCGTTCCCCCCATGAGCAGTTCTTC
CSASIPGRSPHEQFF
>NA|TRBJ1-2|TRBV19|NA
TGTGCCAGTAGTCTCTTGCCTCCAGGGGAAGGTGGCTACACCTTC
CASSLLPPGEGGYTF
>NA|TRBJ2-7|TRBV6-1|once
TGTGCCAGCAGTCAGTGGGCCTACGAGCAGTACTTC
CASSQWAYEQYF
>NA|TRBJ2-5|TRBV12-3/TRBV12-4|few
TGTGCCAGCAGTTTGGGCCTTTGGGAGCAGTACTTC
CASSLGLWEQYF
>NA|TRBJ1-2|TRBV29-1|few
TGCAGCGTTGAAGATCGGTGGAATAACTATGGCTACACCTTC
CSVEDRWNNYGYTF
>NA|TRBJ1-1|TRBV27|NA
TGTGCCAGCAGTTTATGGAGGGGTAGTGGTGATGACGCTGAAGCTTTCTTT
CASSLWRGSGDDAEAFF
>NA|TRBJ1-3|TRBV20-1|NA
TGCAGTGCCTCCCCTGGAAACACCATATATTTT
CSASPGNTIYF
>NA|TRBJ1-1|TRBV11-2|NA
TGTGCCAGCAGCCCACAGAATATGAACACTGAAGCTTTCTTT
CASSPQNMNTEAFF
>TRBD1|TRBJ2-5|TRBV20-1|NA
TGCAGTGCCACCGGGACAGGAATCGAGACCCAGTACTTC
CSATGTGIETQYF
>TRBD1|TRBJ1-2|TRBV14|NA
TGTGCCAGCAGCCGAGCACAGGGGAAGTCTAACTATGGCTACACCTTC
CASSRAQGKSNYGYTF
>NA|TRBJ1-2|TRBV7-8|few
TGTGCCAGCAGAATGGGTACTTCGAGGAGTGGCTACACCTTC
CASRMGTSRSGYTF
>NA|TRBJ1-5|TRBV9|NA
TGTGCCAGCAGCGTAGAGGCAGGGGAAGGGCAGCCCCAGCATTTT
CASSVEAGEGQPQHF
>NA|TRBJ2-5|TRBV20-1|NA
TGCAGTGCTAGAGTAGGCTTCCAAGAGACCCAGTACTTC
CSARVGFQETQYF
>TRBD2|TRBJ2-1|TRBV9|once
TGTGCCAGCAGCACTAGCGGGGCCTTTCTAGCGGGGGGCTACAATGAGCAGTTCTTC
CASSTSGAFLAGGYNEQFF
>TRBD2|TRBJ2-3|TRBV12-3/TRBV12-4|few
TGTGCCAGCAGTTTAGCCGGGACTAGCGGGAGAACAGATACGCAGTATTTT
CASSLAGTSGRTDTQYF
>NA|TRBJ2-1|TRBV9|NA
TGTGCCAGCAGCGTGCAGGACGGGTTTGAGCAGTTCTTC
CASSVQDGFEQFF
>NA|TRBJ2-1|TRBV7-8|NA
TGTGCCAGCAGCTTAGCGCGGCACTACAATGAGCAGTTCTTC
CASSLARHYNEQFF
>NA|TRBJ1-5|TRBV28|NA
TGTGCCAGCAGTTTCCTCGCGGGGAATTCCGGCAATCAGCCCCAGCATTTT
CASSFLAGNSGNQPQHF
>NA|TRBJ1-6|TRBV6-5|few
TGTGCCAGCAGTTTGCTCACAGAATCAAATTCACCCCTCCACTTT
CASSLLTESNSPLHF
>NA|TRBJ1-5|TRBV20-1|few
TGCAGTGCTAGGTATTCAGGGCAGCCCCAGCATTTT
CSARYSGQPQHF
>TRBD2|TRBJ2-7|TRBV27|NA
TGTGCCAGCAGTTTATCACTAGCGCCCACCTACGAGCAGTACTTC
CASSLSLAPTYEQYF
>TRBD1|TRBJ2-5|TRBV9|many
TGTGCCAGCAGCCCCCGGACAGGGGCCCAAGAGACCCAGTACTTC
CASSPRTGAQETQYF